The clone carrying this T cell receptor (beta chain) has a handful of counts. Antigen specificity is unknown. The CDR3 runs 12 residues. V was trimmed by 1 base and J by 13 bases, leaving 11 bases between them. CDR1 and CDR2 (germline): LGHNA, YSLEER. Reverse transcribing all isolated RNA meant expressed TCRB transcripts were sequenced. The protocol was immunoSEQ multiplex PCR, while the TCRdb copy is restricted to in-frame clones and leaves out a portion. The sample records around 260,000 clones, roughly 20% being singletons. This sample was included in a study of beta chain features in type 1 diabetes. Turning to the study itself: No age, gender or cell yield differences were seen between patients and healthy donors. Study-level points and caveats: Individuals with type 1 diabetes displayed fewer insertions and more deletions at VDJ junctions. It was possible that PCR favored shorter templates, equally so in patients and controls. Within each of all four CD4+ subsets, Type 1 diabetes patients had TCRB CDR3s that were moderately but significantly shorter.

Sample: naive CD4+ T cells from blood. This chain links TRBV4-3 with TRBJ2-1; possible D gene TRBD2, 6 bases. This TCR was recovered from a woman in her forties with type 1 diabetes. The CDR3 sequence: CASSQVEGTQFF. The CDR3 DNA is TGCGCCAGCAGCCAAGTGGAGGGGACTCAGTTCTTC.